This entry features one T cell receptor (beta chain) sequence. Its specificity is not known. Method: immunoSEQ multiplex PCR; TCRdb's copy keeps in-frame clones and lacks some. The table has 130,000 to 150,000 clones, approximately 86% seen once. This specimen comes from a study of radiation and T cells in renal cell carcinoma. Regarding the study as a whole: Pretreatment tumor biopsies were lacking, so baseline clonotypes are unknown. From baseline, blood top tumor clonotypes peaked at 2 weeks post-radiation.

Indicated time point: blood 4 weeks post-SBRT, at nephrectomy. Treatment: 15 Gy SBRT to primary tumor, nephrectomy 4 weeks later. This CDR3 is built from 15 residues. Germline V CDR1 and CDR2: MNHNS, SASEGT. V was shortened by 2 bases and J by 7 bases, with 15 bases between the two germline ends. The TCR sequence derives from a woman aged 45-65 years with renal cell carcinoma. The specimen comprised blood, sampled from a patient whose treatment included radiotherapy and nephrectomy. The chain employs TRBV6-1 and TRBJ1-5; no reliable D call. CDR3 sequence: CASSEYADPRQPQHF. As DNA, the CDR3 is TGTGCCAGCAGTGAATACGCAGACCCGCGGCAGCCCCAGCATTTT.